This T cell receptor (beta chain) was observed in a study of naive and memory T cell subsets. From the second PCR step, alpha and beta chains were amplified apart. This clonotype was seen repeatedly, ten times or more. Antigen: not known. An equimolar mix of two oligonucleotides served as the beta constant-region primer for TRBC1 and TRBC2. Nested alpha and beta constant-region primers with the SP2 primer drove four PCR rounds on ligated cDNA. MiXCR, applied by TCRdb to the UMI-ligation and nested PCR reads, yields one record per CDR3 protein. Among 84,000 or so distinct CDR3 sequences listed, 7% were seen once. Study-wide results and caveats: From naive to CM, EM and EMRA, diversity decreased and Gini increased. Over 95% of naive TCR sequences appeared only once after error correction, unlike memory subsets.

Sequenced input: central memory CD4+ T cells from blood. The sequence derives from a human donor in good health.

The CDR3 sequence: CASSQLAGGIVNTQYF. The CDR3 nucleotides read TGCGCCAGCAGCCAGTTAGCGGGAGGTATCGTAAATACGCAGTATTTT. The chain uses TRBV4-1 and TRBJ2-3; 10 positions match TRBD2. The CDR3 runs 16 residues. The germline V gene encodes CDR1 MGHRA and CDR2 YSYEKL. V shed 3 bases and J 7 bases; nucleotides not matched to a gene: 10.